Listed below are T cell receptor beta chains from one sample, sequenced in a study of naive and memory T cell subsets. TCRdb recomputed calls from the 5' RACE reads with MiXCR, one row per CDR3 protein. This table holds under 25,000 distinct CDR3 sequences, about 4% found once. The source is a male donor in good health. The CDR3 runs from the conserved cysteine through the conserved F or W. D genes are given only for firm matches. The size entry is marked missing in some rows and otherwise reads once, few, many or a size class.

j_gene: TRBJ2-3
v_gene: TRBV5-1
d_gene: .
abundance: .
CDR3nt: TGCGCCAGCAGCCTGCAGGGAAGCACAGATACGCAGTATTTT
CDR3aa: CASSLQGSTDTQYF

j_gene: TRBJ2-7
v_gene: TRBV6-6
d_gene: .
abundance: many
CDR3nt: TGTGCCAGCGAAGAGGGGTTCTCCCTTTACGAGCAGTACTTC
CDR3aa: CASEEGFSLYEQYF

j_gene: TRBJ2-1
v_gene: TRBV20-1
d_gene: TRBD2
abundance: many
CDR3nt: TGCAGTGCTAGGGTAGCGGGAGGCTACAATGAGCAGTTCTTC
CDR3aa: CSARVAGGYNEQFF

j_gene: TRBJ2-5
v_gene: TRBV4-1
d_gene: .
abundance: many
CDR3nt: TGCGCCAGCAGCCGTGTATACGTGGACACCCAGTACTTC
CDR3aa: CASSRVYVDTQYF

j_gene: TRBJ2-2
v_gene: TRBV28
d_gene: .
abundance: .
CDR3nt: TGTGCCAGCATGAATCCGAACACCGGGGAGCTGTTTTTT
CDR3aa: CASMNPNTGELFF

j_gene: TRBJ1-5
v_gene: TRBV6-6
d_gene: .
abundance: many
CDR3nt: TGTGCCAGCACCCGACAGTTTAGCAATCAGCCCCAGCATTTT
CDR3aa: CASTRQFSNQPQHF

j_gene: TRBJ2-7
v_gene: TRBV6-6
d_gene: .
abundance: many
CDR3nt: TGTGCCAGCAGCTCAAGACCCCTACTCTACGAGCAGTACTTC
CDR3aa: CASSSRPLLYEQYF

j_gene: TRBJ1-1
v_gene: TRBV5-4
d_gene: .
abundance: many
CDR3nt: TGTGCCAGCAGCTTGGAAGCCAGGGGGAACACTGAAGCTTTCTTT
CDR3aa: CASSLEARGNTEAFF

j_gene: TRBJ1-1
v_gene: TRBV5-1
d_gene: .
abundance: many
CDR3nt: TGCGCCAGCGCGGAGGGCGGGCCGGGTGGTGGAGCTTTCTTT
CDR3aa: CASAEGGPGGGAFF

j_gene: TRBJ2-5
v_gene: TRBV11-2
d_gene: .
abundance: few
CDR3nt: TGTGCCAGCAGCCCCTCGGCGGCGGCTGATCATACCCAGTACTTC
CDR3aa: CASSPSAAADHTQYF

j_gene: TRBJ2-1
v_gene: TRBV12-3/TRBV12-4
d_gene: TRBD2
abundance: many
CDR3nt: TGTGCCAGCAGTTTGACTAGCGACCACAATGAGCAGTTCTTC
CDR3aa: CASSLTSDHNEQFF

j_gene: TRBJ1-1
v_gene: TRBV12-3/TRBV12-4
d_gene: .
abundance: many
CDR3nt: TGTGCCAGCAGTCCCAGTACGACATATTTGAACACTGAAGCTTTCTTT
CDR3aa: CASSPSTTYLNTEAFF

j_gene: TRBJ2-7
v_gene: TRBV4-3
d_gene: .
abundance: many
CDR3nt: TGCGCCAGCAGCCAAGATTACCCGGACCCTAGACGCTCTTTC
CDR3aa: CASSQDYPDPRRSF

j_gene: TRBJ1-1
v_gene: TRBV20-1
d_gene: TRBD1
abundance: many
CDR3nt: TGCAGTCACAGGGGTAACACTGAAGCTTTCTTT
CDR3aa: CSHRGNTEAFF

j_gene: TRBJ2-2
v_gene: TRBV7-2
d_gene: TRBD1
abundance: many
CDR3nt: TGTGCCAGCTCCCCCTGGGACAGGAGGACCACCGGGGAGCTGTTTTTT
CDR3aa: CASSPWDRRTTGELFF

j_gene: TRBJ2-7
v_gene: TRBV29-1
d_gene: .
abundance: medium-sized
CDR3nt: TGCAGCGCCAAGCGGGACAGCTCCTACGAGCAGTACTTC
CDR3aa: CSAKRDSSYEQYF

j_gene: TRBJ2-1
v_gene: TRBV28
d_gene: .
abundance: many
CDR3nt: TGTGCCAGCAGGGGATGGGGGAGCTACAATGAGCAGTTCTTC
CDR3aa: CASRGWGSYNEQFF

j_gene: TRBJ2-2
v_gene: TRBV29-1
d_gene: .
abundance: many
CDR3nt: TGCAGCGTTGAAGATCTTATCACCGGGGAGCTGTTTTTT
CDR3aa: CSVEDLITGELFF

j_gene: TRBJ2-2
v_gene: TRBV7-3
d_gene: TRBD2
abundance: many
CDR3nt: TGTGCCAGCAGCTTGGAGCGGGAGATAAAGGTGAACACCGGGGAGCTGTTTTTT
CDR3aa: CASSLEREIKVNTGELFF

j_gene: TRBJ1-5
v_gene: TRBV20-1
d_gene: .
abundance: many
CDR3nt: TGCAGTGCTGGCCATGACATCTATAGCAATCAGCCCCAGCATTTT
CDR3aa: CSAGHDIYSNQPQHF

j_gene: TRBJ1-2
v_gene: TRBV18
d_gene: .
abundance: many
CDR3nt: TGTGCCAGCTCCCCGGACAGATTCTATGGCTACACCTTC
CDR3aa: CASSPDRFYGYTF

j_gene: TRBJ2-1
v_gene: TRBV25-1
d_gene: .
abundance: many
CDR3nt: TGTGCCAGCAGCGTTAACAATGAGCAGTTCTTC
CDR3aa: CASSVNNEQFF

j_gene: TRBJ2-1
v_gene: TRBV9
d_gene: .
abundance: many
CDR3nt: TGTGCCAGCAGCGTATCCACTACCCACAATGAGCAGTTCTTC
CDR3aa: CASSVSTTHNEQFF

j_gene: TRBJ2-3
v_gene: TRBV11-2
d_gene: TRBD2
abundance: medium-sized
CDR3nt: TGTGCCAGCAGCTCAGAGCCGATTCCGGGACTAGCGGGAACTCGTGCAGATACGCAGTATTTT
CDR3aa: CASSSEPIPGLAGTRADTQYF

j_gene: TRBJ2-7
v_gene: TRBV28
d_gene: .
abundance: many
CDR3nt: TGTGCCAGCAGTTTATCGGGGGTCCCCTACGAGCAGTACTTC
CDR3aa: CASSLSGVPYEQYF

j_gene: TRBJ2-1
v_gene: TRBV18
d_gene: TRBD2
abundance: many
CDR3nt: TGTGCCAGCTCCAGGACTAGCGGGGACGGCAATGAGCAGTTCTTC
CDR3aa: CASSRTSGDGNEQFF

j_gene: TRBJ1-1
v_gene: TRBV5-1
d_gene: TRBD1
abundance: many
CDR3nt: TGCGCCAGCAGCTTGTACCGGACAGGGGAGACTGAAGCTTTCTTT
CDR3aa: CASSLYRTGETEAFF

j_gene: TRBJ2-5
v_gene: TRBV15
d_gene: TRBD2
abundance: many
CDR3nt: TGTGCCACCAGCAGAGAGGCTAGCGGGCAAGAGACCCAGTACTTC
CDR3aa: CATSREASGQETQYF

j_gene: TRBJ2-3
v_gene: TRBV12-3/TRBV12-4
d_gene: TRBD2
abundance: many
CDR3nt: TGTGCCAGCAGTTCCGGGGGGTCCACAGATACGCAGTATTTT
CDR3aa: CASSSGGSTDTQYF

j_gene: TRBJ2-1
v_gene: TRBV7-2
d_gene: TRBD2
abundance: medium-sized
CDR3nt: TGTGCCAGCAGGGCTCAAGCGGGGGGGCGCAATGAGCAGTTCTTC
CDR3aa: CASRAQAGGRNEQFF

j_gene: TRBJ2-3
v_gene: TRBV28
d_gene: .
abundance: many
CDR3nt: TGTGCCAGCAACCCACCGGACAGACTCCTCACAGATACGCAGTATTTT
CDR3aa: CASNPPDRLLTDTQYF

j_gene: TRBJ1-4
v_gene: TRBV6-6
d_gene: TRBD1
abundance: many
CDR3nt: TGTGCCAGCAGGAGCGGGACAGGGCTTAGTGAAAAACTGTTTTTT
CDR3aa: CASRSGTGLSEKLFF

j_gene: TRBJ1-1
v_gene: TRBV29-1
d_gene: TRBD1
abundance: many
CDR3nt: TGCAGCGTTGAAAGTTGGGACAGGGTCGACACTGAAGCTTTCTTT
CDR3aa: CSVESWDRVDTEAFF

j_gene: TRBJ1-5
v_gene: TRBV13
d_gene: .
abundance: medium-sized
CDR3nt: TGTGCCAGCAGCTTAAGGGGCAATCAGCCCCAGCATTTT
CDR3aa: CASSLRGNQPQHF

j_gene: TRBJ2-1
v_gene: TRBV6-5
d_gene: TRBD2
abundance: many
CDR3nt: TGTGCCAGCAGTCGCGGGGGGGGGTACAATGAGCAGTTCTTC
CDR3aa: CASSRGGGYNEQFF

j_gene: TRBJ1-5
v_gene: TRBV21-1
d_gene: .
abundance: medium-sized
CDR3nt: TGTGCCAGCAGCAAGCGCAGGGGGTCTCAGCCCCAGCATTTT
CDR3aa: CASSKRRGSQPQHF

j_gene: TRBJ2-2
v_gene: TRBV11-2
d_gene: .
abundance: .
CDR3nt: TGTGCCAGCAGCTCGGGAAGTGTGAACACCGGGGAGCTGTTTTTT
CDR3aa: CASSSGSVNTGELFF

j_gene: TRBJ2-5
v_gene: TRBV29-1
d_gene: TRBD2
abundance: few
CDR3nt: TGCAGCGTTGGAATCCCGGGAGGGCAAGAGACCCAGTACTTC
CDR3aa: CSVGIPGGQETQYF

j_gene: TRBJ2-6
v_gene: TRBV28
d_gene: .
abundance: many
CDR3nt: TGTGCCAGCAGTTTAGGAGGTTCTGGGGCCAACGTCCTGACTTTC
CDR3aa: CASSLGGSGANVLTF

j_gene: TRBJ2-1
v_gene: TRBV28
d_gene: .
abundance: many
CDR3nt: TGTGCCAGCAGTGAGGGACGGGCCCACAATGAGCAGTTCTTC
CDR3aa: CASSEGRAHNEQFF

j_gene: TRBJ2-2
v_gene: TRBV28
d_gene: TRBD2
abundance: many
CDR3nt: TGTGCCAGCAGACTAGCGGGAGCCGGCACCGGGGAGCTGTTTTTT
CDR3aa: CASRLAGAGTGELFF

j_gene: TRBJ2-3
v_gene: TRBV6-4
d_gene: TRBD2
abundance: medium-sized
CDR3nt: TGTGCCAGCAGTGAACTAGCGGGAGGGCCAGATACGCAGTATTTT
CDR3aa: CASSELAGGPDTQYF

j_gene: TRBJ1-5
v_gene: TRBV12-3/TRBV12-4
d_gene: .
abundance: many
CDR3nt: TGTGCCAGCATCATGGACGGGACTCATAGCAATCAGCCCCAGCATTTT
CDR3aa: CASIMDGTHSNQPQHF

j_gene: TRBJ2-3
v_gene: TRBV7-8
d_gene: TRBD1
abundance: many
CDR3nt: TGTGCCAGCAGCCGAGACAGGGGGACAGATACGCAGTATTTT
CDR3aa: CASSRDRGTDTQYF

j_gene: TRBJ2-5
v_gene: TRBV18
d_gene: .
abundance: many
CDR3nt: TGTGCCAGCTCCACCACCGGACAGCCGTACCAAGAGACCCAGTACTTC
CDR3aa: CASSTTGQPYQETQYF

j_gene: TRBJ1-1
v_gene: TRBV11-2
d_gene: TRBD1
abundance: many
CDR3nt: TGTGCCAGCAGACCTGACAGGGGGTGGAACACTGAAGCTTTCTTT
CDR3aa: CASRPDRGWNTEAFF

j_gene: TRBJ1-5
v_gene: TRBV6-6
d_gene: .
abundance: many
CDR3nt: TGTGCCAGCATTTCTAGTGGCAATCAGCCCCAGCATTTT
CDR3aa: CASISSGNQPQHF

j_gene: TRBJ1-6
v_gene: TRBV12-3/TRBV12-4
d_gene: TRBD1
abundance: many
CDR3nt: TGTGCCAGCAGTCGGGGACAGGGAGGATACTCACCCCTCCACTTT
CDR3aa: CASSRGQGGYSPLHF

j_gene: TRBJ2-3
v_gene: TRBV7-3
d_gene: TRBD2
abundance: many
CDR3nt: TGTGCCAGCAGCCGATCAAGACTAGCGGATCACACAGATACGCAGTATTTT
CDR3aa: CASSRSRLADHTDTQYF

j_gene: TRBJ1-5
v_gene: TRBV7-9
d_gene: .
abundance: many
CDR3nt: TGTGCCAGCAGCTGGTCCGCCGGGGGCAATCAGCCCCAGCATTTT
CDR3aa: CASSWSAGGNQPQHF

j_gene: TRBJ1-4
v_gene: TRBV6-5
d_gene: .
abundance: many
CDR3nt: TGTGCCAGCAGTAACGCCCATAATGAAAAACTGTTTTTT
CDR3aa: CASSNAHNEKLFF

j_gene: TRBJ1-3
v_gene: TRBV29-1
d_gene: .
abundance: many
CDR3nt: TGCAGCGTTGAGTTCTCTGGAAACACCATATATTTT
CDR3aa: CSVEFSGNTIYF

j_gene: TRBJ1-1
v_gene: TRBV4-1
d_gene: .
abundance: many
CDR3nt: TGCGCCAGCAGCCGAGGACAGACCCCGGAAGCTTTCTTT
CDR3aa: CASSRGQTPEAFF